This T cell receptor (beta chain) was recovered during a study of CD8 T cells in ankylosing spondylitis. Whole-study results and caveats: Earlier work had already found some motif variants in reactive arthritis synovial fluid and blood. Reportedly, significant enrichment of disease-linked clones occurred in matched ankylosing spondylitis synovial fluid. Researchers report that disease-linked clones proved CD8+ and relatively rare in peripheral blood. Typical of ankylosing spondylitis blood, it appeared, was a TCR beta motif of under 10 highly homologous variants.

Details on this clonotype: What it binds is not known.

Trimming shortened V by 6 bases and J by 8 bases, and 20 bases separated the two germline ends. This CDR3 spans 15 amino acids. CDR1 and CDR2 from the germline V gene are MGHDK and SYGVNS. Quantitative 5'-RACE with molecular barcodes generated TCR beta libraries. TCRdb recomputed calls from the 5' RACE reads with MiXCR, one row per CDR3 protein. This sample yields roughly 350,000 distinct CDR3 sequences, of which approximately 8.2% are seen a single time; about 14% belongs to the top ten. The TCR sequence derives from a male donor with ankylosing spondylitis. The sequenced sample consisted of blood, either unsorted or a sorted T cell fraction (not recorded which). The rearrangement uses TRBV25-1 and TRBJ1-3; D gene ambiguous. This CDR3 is CASSQLGSVVDTIYF. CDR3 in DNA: TGTGCCAGCAGCCAGCTTGGGTCCGTCGTGGACACCATATATTTT.